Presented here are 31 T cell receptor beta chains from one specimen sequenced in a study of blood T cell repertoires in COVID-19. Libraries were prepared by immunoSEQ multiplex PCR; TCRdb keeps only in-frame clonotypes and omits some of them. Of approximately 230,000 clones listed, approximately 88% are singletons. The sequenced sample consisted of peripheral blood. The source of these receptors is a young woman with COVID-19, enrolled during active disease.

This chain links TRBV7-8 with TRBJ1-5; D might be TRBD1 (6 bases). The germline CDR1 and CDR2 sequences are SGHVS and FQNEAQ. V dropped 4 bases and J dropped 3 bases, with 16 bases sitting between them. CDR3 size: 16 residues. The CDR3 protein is CASSSQITGNNQPQHF. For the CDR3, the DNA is TGTGCCAGCAGCTCGCAGATAACAGGGAACAATCAGCCCCAGCATTTT. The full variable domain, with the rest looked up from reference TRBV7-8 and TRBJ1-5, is GAGVSQSPRYKVAKRGQDVALRCDPISGHVSLFWYQQALGQGPEFLTYFQNEAQLDKSGLPSDRFFAERPEGSVSTLKIQRTQQEDSAVYLCASSSQITGNNQPQHFGDGTRLSIL.

CDR3 nucleotide sequence: TGCGCCAGCAGCTTCCAGGGCTTGAGCACTGAAGCTTTCTTT. Protein product: CASSFQGLSTEAFF. The J gene is TRBJ1-1, the V gene TRBV5-1, with D possibly matching TRBD1 (5 bases). Trimming left V 2 bases short and J 4 bases short, with 12 bases between. Looked up from germline, CDR1 is SGHRS and CDR2 is YFSETQ. The CDR3 has 14 amino acids.

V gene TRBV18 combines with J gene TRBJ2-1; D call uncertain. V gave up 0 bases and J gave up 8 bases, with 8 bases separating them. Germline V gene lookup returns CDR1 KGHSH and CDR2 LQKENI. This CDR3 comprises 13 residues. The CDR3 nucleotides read TGTGCCAGCTCACCACCTTCTCGGGATGAGCAGTTCTTC. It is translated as CASSPPSRDEQFF.

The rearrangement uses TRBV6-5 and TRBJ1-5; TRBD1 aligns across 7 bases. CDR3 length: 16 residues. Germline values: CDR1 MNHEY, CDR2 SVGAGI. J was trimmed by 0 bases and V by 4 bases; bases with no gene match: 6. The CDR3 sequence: CASSWGQRNSNQPQHF. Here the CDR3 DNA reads TGTGCCAGCAGTTGGGGACAGCGAAATAGCAATCAGCCCCAGCATTTT.

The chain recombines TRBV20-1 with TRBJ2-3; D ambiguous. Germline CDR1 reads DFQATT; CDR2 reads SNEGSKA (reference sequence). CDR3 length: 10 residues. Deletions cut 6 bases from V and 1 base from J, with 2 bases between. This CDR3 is CSAGTDTQYF. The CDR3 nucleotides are TGCAGTGCCGGCACAGATACGCAGTATTTT.

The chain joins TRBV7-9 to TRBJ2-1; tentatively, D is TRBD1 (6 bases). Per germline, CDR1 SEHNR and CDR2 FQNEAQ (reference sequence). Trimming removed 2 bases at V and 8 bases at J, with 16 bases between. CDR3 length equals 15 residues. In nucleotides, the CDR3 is TGTGCCAGCAGCTTATCGGGCAGGGGCCCTGATGAGCAGTTCTTC. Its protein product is CASSLSGRGPDEQFF.

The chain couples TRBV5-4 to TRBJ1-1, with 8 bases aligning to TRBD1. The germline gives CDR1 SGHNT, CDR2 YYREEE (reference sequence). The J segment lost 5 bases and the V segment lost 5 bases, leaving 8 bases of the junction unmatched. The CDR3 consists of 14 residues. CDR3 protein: CASRKGQVGTEAFF. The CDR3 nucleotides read TGTGCCAGCAGGAAGGGACAGGTGGGGACTGAAGCTTTCTTT.

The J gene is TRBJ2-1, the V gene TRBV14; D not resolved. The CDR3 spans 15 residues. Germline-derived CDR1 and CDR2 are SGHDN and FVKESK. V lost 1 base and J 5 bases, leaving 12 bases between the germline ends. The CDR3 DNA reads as TGTGCCAGCAGCCAAGCGAGAACAGTTCACAATGAGCAGTTCTTC. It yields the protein CASSQARTVHNEQFF.

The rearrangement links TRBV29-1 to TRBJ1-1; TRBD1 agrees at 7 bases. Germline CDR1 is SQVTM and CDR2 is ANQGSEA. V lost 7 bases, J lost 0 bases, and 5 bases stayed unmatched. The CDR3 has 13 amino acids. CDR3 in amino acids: CSATGVVNTEAFF. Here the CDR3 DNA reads TGCAGCGCAACAGGGGTAGTGAACACTGAAGCTTTCTTT.

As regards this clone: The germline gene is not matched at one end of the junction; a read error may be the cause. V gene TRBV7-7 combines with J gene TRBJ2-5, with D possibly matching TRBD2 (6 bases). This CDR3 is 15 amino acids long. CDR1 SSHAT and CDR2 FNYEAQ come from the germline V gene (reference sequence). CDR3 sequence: CASSLVTGEQETQYF. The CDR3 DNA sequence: TGTGCTAGCAGCTTAGTAACGGGGGAACAAGAGACCCAGTACTTC. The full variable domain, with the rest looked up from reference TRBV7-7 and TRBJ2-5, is GAGVSQSPRYKVTKRGQDVTLRCDPISSHATLYWYQQALGQGPEFLTYFNYEAQPDKSGLPSDRFSAERPEGSISTLTIQRTEQRDSAMYRCASSLVTGEQETQYFGPGTRLLVL.

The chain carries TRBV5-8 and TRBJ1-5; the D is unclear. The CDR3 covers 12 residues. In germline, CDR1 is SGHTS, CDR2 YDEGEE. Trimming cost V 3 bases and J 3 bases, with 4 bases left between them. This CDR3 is CASSWHNQPQHF. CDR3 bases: TGTGCCAGCAGCTGGCACAATCAGCCCCAGCATTTT.

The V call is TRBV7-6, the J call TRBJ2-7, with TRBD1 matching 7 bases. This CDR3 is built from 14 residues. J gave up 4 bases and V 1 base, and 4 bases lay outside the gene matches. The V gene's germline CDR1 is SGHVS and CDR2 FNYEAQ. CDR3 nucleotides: TGTGCCAGCAGCTTAGTTGGGACAGATTACGAGCAGTACTTC. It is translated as CASSLVGTDYEQYF.

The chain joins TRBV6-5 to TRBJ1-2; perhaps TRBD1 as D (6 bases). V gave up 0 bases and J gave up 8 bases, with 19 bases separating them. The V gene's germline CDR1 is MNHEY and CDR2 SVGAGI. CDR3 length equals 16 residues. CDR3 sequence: CASSYSGGRRRVGYTF. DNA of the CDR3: TGTGCCAGCAGTTACTCAGGGGGACGGCGAAGGGTGGGCTACACCTTC.

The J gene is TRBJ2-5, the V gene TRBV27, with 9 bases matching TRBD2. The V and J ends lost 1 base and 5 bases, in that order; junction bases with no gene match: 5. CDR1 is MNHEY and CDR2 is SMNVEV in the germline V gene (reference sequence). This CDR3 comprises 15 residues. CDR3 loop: CASSLWLAGSETQYF. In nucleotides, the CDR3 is TGTGCCAGCAGTTTATGGCTAGCGGGGTCGGAGACCCAGTACTTC.

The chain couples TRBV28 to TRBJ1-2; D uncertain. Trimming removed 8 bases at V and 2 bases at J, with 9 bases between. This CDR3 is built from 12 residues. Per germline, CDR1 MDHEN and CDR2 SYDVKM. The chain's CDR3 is CASSGVNYGYTF. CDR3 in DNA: TGTGCCAGCTCCGGGGTCAACTATGGCTACACCTTC.

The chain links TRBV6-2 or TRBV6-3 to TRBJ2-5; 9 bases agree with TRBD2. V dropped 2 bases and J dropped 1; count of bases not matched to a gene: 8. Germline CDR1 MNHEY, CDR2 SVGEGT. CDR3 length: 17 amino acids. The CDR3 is CASSYPGRGGPQETQYF. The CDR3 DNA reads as TGTGCCAGCAGTTACCCTGGGCGGGGGGGGCCCCAAGAGACCCAGTACTTC.

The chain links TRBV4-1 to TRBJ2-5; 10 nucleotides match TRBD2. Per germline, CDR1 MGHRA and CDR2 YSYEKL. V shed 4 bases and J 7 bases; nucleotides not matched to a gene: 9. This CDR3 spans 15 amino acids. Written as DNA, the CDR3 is TGCGCCAGCAGCCTCCTCGGCGAGCGGGAGGGGACCCAGTACTTC. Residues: CASSLLGEREGTQYF.

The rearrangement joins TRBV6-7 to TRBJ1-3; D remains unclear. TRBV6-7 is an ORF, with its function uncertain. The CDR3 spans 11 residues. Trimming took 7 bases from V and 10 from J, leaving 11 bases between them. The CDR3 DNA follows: TGTGCCAGCAACTACGGGTGGACCATATATTTT. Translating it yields CASNYGWTIYF.

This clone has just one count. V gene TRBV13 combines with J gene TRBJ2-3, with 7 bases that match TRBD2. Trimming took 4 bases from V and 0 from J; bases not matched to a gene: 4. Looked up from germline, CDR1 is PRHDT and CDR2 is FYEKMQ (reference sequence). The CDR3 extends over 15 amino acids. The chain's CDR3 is CASSSWGGSTDTQYF. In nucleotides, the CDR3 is TGTGCCAGCAGCTCATGGGGGGGGAGCACAGATACGCAGTATTTT.

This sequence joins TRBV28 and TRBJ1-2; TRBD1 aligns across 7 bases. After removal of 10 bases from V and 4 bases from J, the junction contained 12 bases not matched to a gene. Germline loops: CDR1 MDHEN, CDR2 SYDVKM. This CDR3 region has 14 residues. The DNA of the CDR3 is TGTGCCACCCAACATCCACAGGGGACCTATGGCTACACCTTC. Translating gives CATQHPQGTYGYTF.

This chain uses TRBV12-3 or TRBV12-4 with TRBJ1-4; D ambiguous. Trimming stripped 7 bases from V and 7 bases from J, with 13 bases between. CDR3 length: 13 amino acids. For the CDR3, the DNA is TGTGCCAGCAATCTAGGACTCCTTGAAAAACTGTTTTTT. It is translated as CASNLGLLEKLFF.

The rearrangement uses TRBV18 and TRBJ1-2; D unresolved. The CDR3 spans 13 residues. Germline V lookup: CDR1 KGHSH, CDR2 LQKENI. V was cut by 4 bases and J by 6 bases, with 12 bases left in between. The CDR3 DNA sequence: TGTGCCAGCTCACGCGTCACCACTGATGGCTACACCTTC. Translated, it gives CASSRVTTDGYTF.

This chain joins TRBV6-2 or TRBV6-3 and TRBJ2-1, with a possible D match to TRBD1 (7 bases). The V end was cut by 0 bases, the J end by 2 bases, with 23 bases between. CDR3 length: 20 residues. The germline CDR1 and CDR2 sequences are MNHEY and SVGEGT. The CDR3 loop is CASSYSALPTGRGTYNEQFF. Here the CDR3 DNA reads TGTGCCAGCAGTTACTCCGCCCTCCCGACAGGGCGGGGAACCTACAATGAGCAGTTCTTC.

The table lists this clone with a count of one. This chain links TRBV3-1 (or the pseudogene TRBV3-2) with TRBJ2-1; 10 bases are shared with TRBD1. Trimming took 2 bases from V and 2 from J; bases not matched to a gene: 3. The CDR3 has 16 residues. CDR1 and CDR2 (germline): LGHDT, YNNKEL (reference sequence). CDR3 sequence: CASSQLGQGAYNEQFF. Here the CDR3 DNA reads TGTGCCAGCAGCCAACTCGGACAGGGGGCCTACAATGAGCAGTTCTTC.

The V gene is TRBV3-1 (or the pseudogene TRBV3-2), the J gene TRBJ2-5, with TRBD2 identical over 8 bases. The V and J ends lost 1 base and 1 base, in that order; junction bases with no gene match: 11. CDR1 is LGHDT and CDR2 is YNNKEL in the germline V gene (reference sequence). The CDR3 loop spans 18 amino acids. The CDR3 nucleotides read TGTGCCAGCAGCCAAGGGACCACTTTAGCGGGATCCCAAGAGACCCAGTACTTC. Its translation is CASSQGTTLAGSQETQYF.

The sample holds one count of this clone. CDR3 nucleotide sequence: TGTGCCAGCAGCGACGGACAGGCCGGAGGCTCACCCCTCCACTTT. Amino acid sequence: CASSDGQAGGSPLHF. This chain joins TRBV7-9 and TRBJ1-6; TRBD1 matches at 7 bases. V was clipped by 5 bases and J by 10 bases; unmatched bases: 11. This CDR3 is 15 amino acids long. CDR1 is SEHNR and CDR2 is FQNEAQ in the germline V gene (reference sequence).

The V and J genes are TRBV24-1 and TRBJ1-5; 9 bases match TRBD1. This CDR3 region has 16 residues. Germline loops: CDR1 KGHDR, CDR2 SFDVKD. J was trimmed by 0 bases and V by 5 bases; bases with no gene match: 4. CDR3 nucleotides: TGTGCCACCAGTGCCGGGACAGGGTATAGCAATCAGCCCCAGCATTTT. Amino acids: CATSAGTGYSNQPQHF.

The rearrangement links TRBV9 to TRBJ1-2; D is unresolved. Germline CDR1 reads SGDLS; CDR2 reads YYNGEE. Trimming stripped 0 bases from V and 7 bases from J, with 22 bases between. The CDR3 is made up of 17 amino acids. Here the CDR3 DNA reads TGTGCCAGCAGCGTAGTTGGGTCGGGGATGTCTGGGCCTGGCTACACCTTC. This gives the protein CASSVVGSGMSGPGYTF. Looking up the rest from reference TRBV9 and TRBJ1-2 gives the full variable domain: DSGVTQTPKHLITATGQRVTLRCSPRSGDLSVYWYQQSLDQGLQFLIQYYNGEERAKGNILERFSAQQFPDLHSELNLSSLELGDSALYFCASSVVGSGMSGPGYTFGSGTRLTVV.

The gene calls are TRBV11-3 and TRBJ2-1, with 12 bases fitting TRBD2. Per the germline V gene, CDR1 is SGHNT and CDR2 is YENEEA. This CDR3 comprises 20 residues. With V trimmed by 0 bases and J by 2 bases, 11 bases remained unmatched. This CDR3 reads CASSLDVSTSGSFPYNEQFF. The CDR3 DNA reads TGTGCCAGCAGCTTAGATGTTTCGACTAGCGGGAGTTTTCCCTACAATGAGCAGTTCTTC.

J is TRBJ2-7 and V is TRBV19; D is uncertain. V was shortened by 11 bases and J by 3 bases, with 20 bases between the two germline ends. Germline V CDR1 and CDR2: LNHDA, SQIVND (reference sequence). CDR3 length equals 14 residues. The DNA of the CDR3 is TGTGCCCCGCCGGTAGACACTTGTAACTACGAGCAGTACTTC. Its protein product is CAPPVDTCNYEQYF.

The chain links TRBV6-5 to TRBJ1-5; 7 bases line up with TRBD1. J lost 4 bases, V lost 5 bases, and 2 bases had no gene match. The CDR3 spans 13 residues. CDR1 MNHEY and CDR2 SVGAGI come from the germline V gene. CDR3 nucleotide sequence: TGTGCCAGCAGTCCACAGGGGAATCAGCCCCAGCATTTT. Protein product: CASSPQGNQPQHF.